This TCR beta chain was sequenced in a study of T cell repertoires in cytomegalovirus infection. Germline CDR1 reads DFQATT; CDR2 reads SNEGSKA (reference sequence). This CDR3 has 13 residues. The V and J ends lost 6 bases and 6 bases respectively, with 17 bases between them. TCRdb analysed the reads with MiXCR anew, one entry per CDR3 protein. The sample yields 70,000 to 95,000 distinct CDR3 sequences, approximately 32% seen once. The sample holds many counts of this clonotype. Its antigen remains unknown. This sample comprised CD8+ T cells from cultured PBMCs, obtained from culture after CMV antigen stimulation. This chain connects TRBV20-1 to TRBJ1-1, with D hard to call. The receptor's source is a human donor in good health (CMV status not recorded). Some clones in this sample may be carry-over from other donors' samples. The CDR3 bases are TGCAGTGCGCCCGACTCTATGCTTCCTGAAGCTTTCTTT. It encodes CSAPDSMLPEAFF.